This TCR beta chain was retrieved from a study of Ad26.COV2.S vaccination and SARS-CoV-2 variants. The wider study: Donor got 5x10^10 or 1x10^11 viral particles of Ad26.COV2.S. Study results and caveats: Ad26.COV2.S recipients had broader spike-specific TCRs (P = 0.0014). The analyses of TCR breadth and depth may have understated the size of total T cell responses.

The count of this clone is one. As yet, its antigen is unknown. Described treatment: 15 to 20 received Ad26.COV2.S at low or high dose, single or two shots; roughly five received placebo; per-sample allocation not given. All samples were drawn on day 63, counting from the first vaccine or placebo injection. In Boston, the donor was an adult between 18-55 years of age. V was clipped by 4 bases and J by 2 bases; unmatched bases: 4. The CDR3 covers 14 residues. The V gene's germline CDR1 is SGHRS and CDR2 YFSETQ. The assay was immunoSEQ multiplex PCR, and TCRdb's table has in-frame clones only and misses some. The sample yields fewer than 500,000 clones, approximately 92% seen once.

The chain links TRBV5-1 to TRBJ2-7, with 9 nucleotides matching TRBD1. The sequence was collected from a person between 18 and 59 years old who received the Ad26.COV2.S COVID-19 vaccine or a placebo. The sequenced sample was peripheral blood, obtained in a trial of Ad26.COV2.S vaccine versus placebo. The CDR3 spells CASSPGTGTYEQYF. DNA for the CDR3: TGCGCCAGCAGCCCCGGGACAGGGACCTACGAGCAGTACTTC. Drawing the rest from reference TRBV5-1 and TRBJ2-7, the complete variable domain is KAGVTQTPRYLIKTRGQQVTLSCSPISGHRSVSWYQQTPGQGLQFLFEYFSETQRNKGNFPGRFSGRQFSNSRSEMNVSTLELGDSALYLCASSPGTGTYEQYFGPGTRLTVT.